This T cell receptor (beta chain) was captured by sequencing in a study of shared clonotypes between healthy human individuals. Study results and caveats: Of the naive CD4 clonotypes, around 5% were shared across several donors.

Sequencing was performed with immunoSEQ multiplex PCR; in TCRdb, only in-frame clones are kept and a portion is missing. The sample lists millions of clones, approximately 94% occurring once. With respect to this clone: Its antigen is unknown.

Germline CDR1 GTSNPN, CDR2 SVGIG (reference sequence). With 2 bases removed from V and 7 bases from J, the gap between germline ends came to 15 bases. This CDR3 region has 13 residues. CD45RO-negative cells were positively selected for CCR7, leaving out terminally differentiated effector memory CD45RA+ cells. Healthy HIV-negative adults with no recent acute infections or vaccinations were recruited as donors. The receptor was derived from a man between 18 and 29 years old in good health. The chain joins TRBV30 to TRBJ2-7; TRBD1 or TRBD2 may be the D gene (5 bases each). Sequenced: naive CD8+ T cells sorted from blood. The CDR3 DNA reads TGTGCCTGGAGTTCCCAAGGATGGGGGGAGCAGTACTTC. It yields the protein CAWSSQGWGEQYF.